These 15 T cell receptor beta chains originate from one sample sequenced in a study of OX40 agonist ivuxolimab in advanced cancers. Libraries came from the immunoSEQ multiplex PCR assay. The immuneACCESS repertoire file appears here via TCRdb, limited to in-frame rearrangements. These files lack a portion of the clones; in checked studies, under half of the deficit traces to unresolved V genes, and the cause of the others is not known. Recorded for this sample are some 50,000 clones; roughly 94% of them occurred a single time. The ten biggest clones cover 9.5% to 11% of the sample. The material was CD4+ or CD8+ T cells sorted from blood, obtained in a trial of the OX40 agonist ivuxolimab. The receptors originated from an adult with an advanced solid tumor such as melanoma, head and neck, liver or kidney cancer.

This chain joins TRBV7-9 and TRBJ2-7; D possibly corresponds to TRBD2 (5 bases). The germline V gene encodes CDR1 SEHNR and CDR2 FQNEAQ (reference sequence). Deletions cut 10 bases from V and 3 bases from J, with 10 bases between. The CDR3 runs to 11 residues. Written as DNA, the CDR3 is TGTGCCATACTAGTTGACTACGAGCAGTACTTC. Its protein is CAILVDYEQYF.

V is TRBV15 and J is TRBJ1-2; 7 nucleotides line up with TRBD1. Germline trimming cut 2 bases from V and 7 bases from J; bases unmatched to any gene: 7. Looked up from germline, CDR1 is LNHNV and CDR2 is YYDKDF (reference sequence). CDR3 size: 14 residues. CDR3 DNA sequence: TGTGCCACCAGCAGATCGGACAGGCCCGCTGGCTACACCTTC. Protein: CATSRSDRPAGYTF.

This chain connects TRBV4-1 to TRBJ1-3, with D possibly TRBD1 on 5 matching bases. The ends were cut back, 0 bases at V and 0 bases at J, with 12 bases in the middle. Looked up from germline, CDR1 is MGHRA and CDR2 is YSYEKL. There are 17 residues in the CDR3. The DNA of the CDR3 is TGCGCCAGCAGCCAAGACGGGGCCTGGAGCTCTGGAAACACCATATATTTT. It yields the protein CASSQDGAWSSGNTIYF.

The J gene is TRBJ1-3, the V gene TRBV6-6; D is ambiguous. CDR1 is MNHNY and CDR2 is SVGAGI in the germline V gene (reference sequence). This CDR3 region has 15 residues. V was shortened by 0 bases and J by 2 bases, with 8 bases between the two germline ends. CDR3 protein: CASSYSYNPGNTIYF. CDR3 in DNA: TGTGCCAGCAGTTACTCTTATAATCCTGGAAACACCATATATTTT.

CDR3 sequence reads: CASSISGRAGPTYNEQFF. CDR3 bases: TGTGCCAGCAGCATTAGCGGGAGGGCCGGTCCTACTTACAATGAGCAGTTCTTC. The chain combines TRBV28 with TRBJ2-1, with 11 positions matching TRBD2. The CDR3 is 18 residues long. Germline V gene sequence: CDR1 MDHEN, CDR2 SYDVKM. V lost 6 bases and J lost 4; bases outside the gene matches: 14.

The CDR3: CASSDVWGRVYGYTF. The DNA of the CDR3 is TGTGCCAGCAGCGACGTCTGGGGGAGAGTCTATGGCTACACCTTC. J is TRBJ1-2 and V is TRBV7-2; perhaps TRBD1 as D (5 bases). The CDR3 totals 15 residues. Trimming cost V 5 bases and J 4 bases, with 17 bases left between them. CDR1 and CDR2 from the germline V gene are SGHTA and FQGNSA. The variable domain in full, with the rest retrieved from reference TRBV7-2 and TRBJ1-2, is GAGVSQSPSNKVTEKGKDVELRCDPISGHTALYWYRQSLGQGLEFLIYFQGNSAPDKSGLPSDRFSAERTGGSVSTLTIQRTQQEDSAVYLCASSDVWGRVYGYTFGSGTRLTVV.

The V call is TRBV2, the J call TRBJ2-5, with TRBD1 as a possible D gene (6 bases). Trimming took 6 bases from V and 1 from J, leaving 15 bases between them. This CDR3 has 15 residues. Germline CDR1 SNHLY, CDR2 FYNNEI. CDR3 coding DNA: TGTGCCAGCAGCGTCGGGGACAATAGCCAAGAGACCCAGTACTTC. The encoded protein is CASSVGDNSQETQYF.

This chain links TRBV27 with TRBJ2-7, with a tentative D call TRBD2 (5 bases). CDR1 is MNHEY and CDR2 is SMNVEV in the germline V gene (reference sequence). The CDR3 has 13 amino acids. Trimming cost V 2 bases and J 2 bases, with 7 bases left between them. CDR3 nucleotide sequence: TGTGCCAGCAGTTTAGGAGGTCCCTACGAGCAGTACTTC. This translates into CASSLGGPYEQYF.

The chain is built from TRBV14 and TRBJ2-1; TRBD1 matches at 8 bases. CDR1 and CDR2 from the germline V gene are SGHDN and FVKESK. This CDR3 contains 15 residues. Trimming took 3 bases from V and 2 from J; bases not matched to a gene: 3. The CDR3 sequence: CASSHGQGPYNEQFF. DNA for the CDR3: TGTGCCAGCAGCCACGGACAGGGTCCCTACAATGAGCAGTTCTTC.

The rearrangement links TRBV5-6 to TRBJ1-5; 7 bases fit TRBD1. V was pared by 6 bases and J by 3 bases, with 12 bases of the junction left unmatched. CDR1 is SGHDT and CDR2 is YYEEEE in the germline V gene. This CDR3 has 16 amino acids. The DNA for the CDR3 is TGTGCCAGCACCTTCTTGAGGGACAGCAACAATCAGCCCCAGCATTTT. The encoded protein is CASTFLRDSNNQPQHF.

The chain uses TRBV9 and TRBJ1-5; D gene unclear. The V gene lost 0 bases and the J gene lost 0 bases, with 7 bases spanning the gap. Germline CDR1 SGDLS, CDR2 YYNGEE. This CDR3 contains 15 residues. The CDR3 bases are TGTGCCAGCAGCGTAGGCGGCCATAGCAATCAGCCCCAGCATTTT. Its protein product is CASSVGGHSNQPQHF. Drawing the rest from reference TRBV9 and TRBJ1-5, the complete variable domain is DSGVTQTPKHLITATGQRVTLRCSPRSGDLSVYWYQQSLDQGLQFLIQYYNGEERAKGNILERFSAQQFPDLHSELNLSSLELGDSALYFCASSVGGHSNQPQHFGDGTRLSIL.

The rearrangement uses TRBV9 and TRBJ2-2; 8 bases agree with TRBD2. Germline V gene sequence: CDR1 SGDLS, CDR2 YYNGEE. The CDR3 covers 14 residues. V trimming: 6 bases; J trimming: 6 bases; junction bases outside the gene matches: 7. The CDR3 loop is CASKYAAGAGELFF. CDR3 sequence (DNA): TGTGCCAGCAAATATGCAGCGGGAGCCGGGGAGCTGTTTTTT.

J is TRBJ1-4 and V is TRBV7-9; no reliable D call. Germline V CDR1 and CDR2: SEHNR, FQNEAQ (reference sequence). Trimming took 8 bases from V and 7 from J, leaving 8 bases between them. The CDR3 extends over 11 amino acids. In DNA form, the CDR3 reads TGTGCCAGCTTTGCCGGTGAAAAACTGTTTTTT. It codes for CASFAGEKLFF.

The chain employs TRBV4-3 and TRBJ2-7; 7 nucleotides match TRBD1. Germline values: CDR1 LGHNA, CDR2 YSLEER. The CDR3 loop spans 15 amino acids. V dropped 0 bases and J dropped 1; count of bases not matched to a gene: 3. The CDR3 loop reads CASSQDRGFSYEQYF. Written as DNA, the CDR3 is TGCGCCAGCAGCCAAGACAGGGGGTTTTCCTACGAGCAGTACTTC.

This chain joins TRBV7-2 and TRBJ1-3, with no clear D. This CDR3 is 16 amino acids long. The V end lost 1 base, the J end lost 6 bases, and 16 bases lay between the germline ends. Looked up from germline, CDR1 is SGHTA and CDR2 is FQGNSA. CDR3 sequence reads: CASSLGGFALENTIYF. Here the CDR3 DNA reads TGTGCCAGCAGCTTAGGGGGATTTGCTCTGGAAAACACCATATATTTT.